Listed below are T cell receptor beta chains from one sample, sequenced in a study of T cells expressing NK-cell markers. TCRdb re-called the 5' RACE reads; every CDR3 protein appears as one record, without DNA. This table holds about 260,000 distinct CDR3 sequences. Material: blood T cells: a sorted CD56 or NKG2C T cell subset, CD4+ or CD8+ T cells, or bulk PBMC T cells (not recorded which). The origin of the receptors is a woman between 18 and 69 years old in good health. Each CDR3 is given with its conserved first and last residue.

j_gene,len,v_gene,CDR3aa
TRBJ2-1,15,TRBV20-1,CSARRAGTAYNEQFF
TRBJ2-1,16,TRBV4-1,CASSQDFAGAYNEQFF
TRBJ2-6,14,TRBV30,CAWGQGFGANVLTF
TRBJ2-1,16,TRBV7-2,CASSGRLAGENNEQFF
TRBJ1-2,15,TRBV20-1,CSARGSGGYNYGYTF
TRBJ1-1,14,TRBV15,CATSIDRFNTEAFF
TRBJ2-1,17,TRBV7-8,CASNLKSQVRSYNEQFF
TRBJ2-4,13,TRBV7-2,CASRRATGGIQYF
TRBJ2-1,15,TRBV11-1,CASSFSGGSYNEQFF
TRBJ2-7,13,TRBV7-7,CASSSGQGNEQYF
TRBJ2-7,15,TRBV5-1,CASSLTGTGRYEQYF
TRBJ2-1,19,TRBV11-1,CASSLGDRVAGLTYNEQFF
TRBJ2-3,13,TRBV10-3,CAHAASSTDTQYF
TRBJ2-5,16,TRBV5-1,CASSLGSQGVVETQYF
TRBJ1-1,11,TRBV29-1,CMGQMNTEAFF
TRBJ2-5,16,TRBV5-8,CASKLGRGAIQETQYF
TRBJ2-3,14,TRBV2,CASSPRGGSDTQYF
TRBJ2-1,14,TRBV7-3,CASSPGGAYNEQFF
TRBJ2-6,14,TRBV28,CASSFRSGANVLTF
TRBJ2-7,13,TRBV14,CASHDGSNYEQYF
TRBJ2-1,14,TRBV12-3/TRBV12-4,CASSFRGKDNEQFF
TRBJ2-2,16,TRBV7-8,CASSFNLQGNTGELFF
TRBJ2-1,14,TRBV18,CASSPNRDTNEQFF
TRBJ2-4,17,TRBV20-1,CSARVWTDRGAKNIQYF
TRBJ2-7,11,TRBV20-1,CSATLGYEQYF
TRBJ2-1,18,TRBV4-3,CASSQDLSVGSSYNEQFF
TRBJ2-1,15,TRBV5-1,CASVELAGSSSEQFF
TRBJ2-5,14,TRBV5-1,CASSLNGPQETQYF
TRBJ2-5,13,TRBV5-1,CASRMPGQGTQYF
TRBJ1-2,15,TRBV6-2/TRBV6-3,CASSYSGSPNYGYTF
TRBJ2-2,16,TRBV11-2,CASSLIRGAGTGELFF